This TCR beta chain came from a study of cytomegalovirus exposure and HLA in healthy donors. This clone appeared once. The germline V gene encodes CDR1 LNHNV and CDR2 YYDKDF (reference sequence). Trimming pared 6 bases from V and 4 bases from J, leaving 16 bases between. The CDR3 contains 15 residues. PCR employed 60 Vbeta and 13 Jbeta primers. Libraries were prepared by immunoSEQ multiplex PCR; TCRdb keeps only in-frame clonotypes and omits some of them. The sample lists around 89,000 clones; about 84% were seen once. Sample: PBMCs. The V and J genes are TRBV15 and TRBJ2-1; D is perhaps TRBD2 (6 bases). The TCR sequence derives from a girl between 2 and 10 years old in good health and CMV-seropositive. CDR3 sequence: CATSRGGDPYNEQFF. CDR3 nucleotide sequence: TGTGCCACCAGTAGGGGCGGGGACCCTTACAATGAGCAGTTCTTC.